This TCR beta chain originates from a study of monozygotic twins with inflammatory bowel disease (dated by TCRdb to between 2018 and 2021). Regarding the research as a whole: The complete study included approximately 30 monozygotic twin pairs: 19 IBD-discordant Danish pairs and nine German pairs, of which four were IBD-concordant and five were IBD-discordant. Each individual had, on average, about 151 000 unique TCRalpha sequences and 181 000 unique TCRbeta sequences available for analysis. Within discordant pairs, disease-associated traits were sought mainly by comparing IBD patients with their genetically identical healthy co-twins. The full study reports these points: The analysis was unable to tell apart different T cell subtypes. The results gave no support for a single strong signal or clonotype linked to IBD. IBD patients had lower TCRbeta repertoire diversity, measured by the inverse Simpson index, than their healthy co-twins. Fewer clonotypes were shared with other individuals by IBD patients than by healthy twins, most markedly in patients showing signs of disease activity. Repertoire similarity did not differ between concordant and discordant twins, possibly due to limited statistical power. Background noise and inter-individual variability may have been introduced into the repertoires by the differing immunosuppressive treatments among patients.

About this clonotype itself: The target of this receptor is not known.

Receptors were amplified or captured by 5' RACE. For each TCR library, about 4,000 ng of total RNA was used. cDNA was synthesized with SMARTScribe reverse transcriptase in eight separate reactions per sample. Unique molecular identifiers containing a 6-nucleotide sample barcode were introduced through template switching during cDNA synthesis. TCRalpha and TCRbeta cDNA was amplified in two nested PCRs of about 17 and 10 cycles, and bead purification was carried out after each PCR. Before amplification, the cDNA was treated with uracil DNA-glycosylase and purified using the QIAquick PCR purification kit. The second PCR added Illumina TruSeq-compatible adapters along with sample-specific barcodes. TapeStation and Qubit were used to check library quality and concentration, and approximately 5 ng of each library went into the pool. Pooled libraries were sequenced on an Illumina HiSeq2500 single-index Rapid Run with 2 x 100 bp reads and custom sequencing primers. The paper's processing steps were these. UMI-based consensus assembly with MiGEC version 1.2.6 was used to correct PCR and sequencing errors. V(D)J alignment, clonotype assembly and CDR3 extraction were performed with MiXCR version 2.1.1. To normalise gene usage, clonotype sharing and MAIT/NKT TCR abundance, the top 1000, 10 000 and 20 000 clonotypes in each sample were analysed. Diversity was computed as the inverse Simpson index with the vegan R package after downsampling to 27 000 UMIs. Paired Mann-Whitney U tests were applied to discordant twin pairs, with Benjamini-Hochberg correction for multiple testing. TCRdb reanalyzed the reads, keeping one entry per CDR3 protein sequence and omitting DNA. None of the V and J calls come from the authors' own analysis; TCRdb made them. The sample table records fewer than 200,000 distinct CDR3 sequences. The ten largest clones represent over 2.5% of the sample.

An approximately 2.5 ml peripheral blood sample was drawn into PAXgene tubes per donor and stored at -80°C. Without any T cell sorting, total RNA was extracted from whole blood using the PAXgene blood miRNA kit on an automated QIAcube. Peripheral blood from monozygotic twin pairs who were concordant or discordant for inflammatory bowel disease underwent deep TCRalpha and TCRbeta repertoire profiling using unique molecular barcoding. Smoking habits were recorded for all twin pairs, and each individual was classified as a current, former or never smoker. The sample comprised blood. The TCR was taken from a human donor with ulcerative colitis or Crohn's disease, or a healthy co-twin of an affected twin (not recorded which).

The CDR3 region: CASSLTGGAGRETQYF. This receptor chain uses TRBV12-3 or TRBV12-4 and TRBJ2-5; TCRdb lists TRBD2, though no DNA is available to test this call. The CDR3 goes from the cysteine to the phenylalanine over 16 residues. The DNA sequence is not available.